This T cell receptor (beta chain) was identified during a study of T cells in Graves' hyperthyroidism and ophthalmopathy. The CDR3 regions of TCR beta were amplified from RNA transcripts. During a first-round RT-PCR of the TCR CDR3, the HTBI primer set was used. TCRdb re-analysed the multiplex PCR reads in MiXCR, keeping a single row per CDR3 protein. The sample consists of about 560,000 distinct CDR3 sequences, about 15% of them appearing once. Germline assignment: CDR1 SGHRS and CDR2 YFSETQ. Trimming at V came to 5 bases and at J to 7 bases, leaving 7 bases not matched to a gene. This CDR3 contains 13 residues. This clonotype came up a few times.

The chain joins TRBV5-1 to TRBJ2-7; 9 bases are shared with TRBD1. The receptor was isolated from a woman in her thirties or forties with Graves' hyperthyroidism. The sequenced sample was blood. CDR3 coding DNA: TGCGCCAGCAGTAAAACAGGGGGCGATGAGCAGTACTTC. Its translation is CASSKTGGDEQYF.